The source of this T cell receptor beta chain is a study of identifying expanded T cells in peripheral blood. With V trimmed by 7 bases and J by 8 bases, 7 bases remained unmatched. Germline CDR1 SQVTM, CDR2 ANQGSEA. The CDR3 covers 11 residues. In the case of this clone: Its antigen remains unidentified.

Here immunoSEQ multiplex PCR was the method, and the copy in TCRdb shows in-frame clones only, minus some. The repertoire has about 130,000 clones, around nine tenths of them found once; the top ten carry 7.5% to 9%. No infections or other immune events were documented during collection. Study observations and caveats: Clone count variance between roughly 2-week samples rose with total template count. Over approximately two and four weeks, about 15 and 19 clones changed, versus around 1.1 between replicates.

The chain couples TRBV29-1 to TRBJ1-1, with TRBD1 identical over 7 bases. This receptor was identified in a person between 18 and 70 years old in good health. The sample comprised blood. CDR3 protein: CSAHRGREAFF. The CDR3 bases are TGCAGCGCGCACAGGGGACGCGAAGCTTTCTTT.